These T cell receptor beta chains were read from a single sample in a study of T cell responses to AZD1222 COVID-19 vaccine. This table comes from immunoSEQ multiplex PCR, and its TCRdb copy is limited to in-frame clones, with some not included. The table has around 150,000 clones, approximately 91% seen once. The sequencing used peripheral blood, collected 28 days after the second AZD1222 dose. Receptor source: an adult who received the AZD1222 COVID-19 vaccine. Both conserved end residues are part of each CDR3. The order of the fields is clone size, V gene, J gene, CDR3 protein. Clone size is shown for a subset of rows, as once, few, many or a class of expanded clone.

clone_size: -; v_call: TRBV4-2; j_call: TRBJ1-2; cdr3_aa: CASSPHQDRTNYGYTF
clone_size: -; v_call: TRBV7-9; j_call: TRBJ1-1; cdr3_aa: CASSLSRVGLSEAFF
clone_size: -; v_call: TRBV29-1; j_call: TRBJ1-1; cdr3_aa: CSVQPWEGGNTEAFF
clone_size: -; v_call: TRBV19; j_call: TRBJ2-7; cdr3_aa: CASSIDQGLGPSEQYF
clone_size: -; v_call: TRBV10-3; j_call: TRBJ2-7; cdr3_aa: CAIRGGYEQYF
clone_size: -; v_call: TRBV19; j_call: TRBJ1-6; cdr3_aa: CASSSTGLNSPLHF
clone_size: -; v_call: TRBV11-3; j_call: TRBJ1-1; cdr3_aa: CASSLDWNTEAFF
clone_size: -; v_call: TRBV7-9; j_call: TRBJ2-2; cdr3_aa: CASSLNTVGTGELFF
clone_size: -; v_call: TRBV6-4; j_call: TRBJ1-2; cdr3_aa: CASRRDGYGYTF
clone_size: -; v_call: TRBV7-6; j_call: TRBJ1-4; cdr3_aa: CASSRTGVEPNEKLFF
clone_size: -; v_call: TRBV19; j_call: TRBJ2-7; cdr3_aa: CASSIRGIHEQYF
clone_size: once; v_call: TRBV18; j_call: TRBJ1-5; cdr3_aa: CASSSRDGRLQPQHF
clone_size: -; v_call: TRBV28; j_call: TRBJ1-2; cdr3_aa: CASSDRGQGYGYTF
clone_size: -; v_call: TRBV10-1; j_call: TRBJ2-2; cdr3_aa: CASSEQLGQYGNTGELFF
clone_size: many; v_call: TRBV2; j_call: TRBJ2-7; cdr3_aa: CASSGEYEQYF
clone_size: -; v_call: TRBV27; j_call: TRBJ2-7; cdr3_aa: CASSPWGAGSYEQYF
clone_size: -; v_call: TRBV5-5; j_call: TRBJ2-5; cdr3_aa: CASSLVASEETQYF
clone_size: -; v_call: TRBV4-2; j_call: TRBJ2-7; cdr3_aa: CASSQLTGFNEQYF
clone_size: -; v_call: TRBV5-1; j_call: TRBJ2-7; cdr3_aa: CASSPGLAAGSYEQYF
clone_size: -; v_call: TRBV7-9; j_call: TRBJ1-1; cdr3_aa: CASSNGLGAFF
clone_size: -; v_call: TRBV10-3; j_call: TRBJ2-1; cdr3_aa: CAISDETSDEQFF
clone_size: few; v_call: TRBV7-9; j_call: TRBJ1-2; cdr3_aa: CASSSGTGDSYGYTF
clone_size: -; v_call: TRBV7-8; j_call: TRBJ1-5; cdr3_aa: CASSSNRGNALKLSNQPQHF